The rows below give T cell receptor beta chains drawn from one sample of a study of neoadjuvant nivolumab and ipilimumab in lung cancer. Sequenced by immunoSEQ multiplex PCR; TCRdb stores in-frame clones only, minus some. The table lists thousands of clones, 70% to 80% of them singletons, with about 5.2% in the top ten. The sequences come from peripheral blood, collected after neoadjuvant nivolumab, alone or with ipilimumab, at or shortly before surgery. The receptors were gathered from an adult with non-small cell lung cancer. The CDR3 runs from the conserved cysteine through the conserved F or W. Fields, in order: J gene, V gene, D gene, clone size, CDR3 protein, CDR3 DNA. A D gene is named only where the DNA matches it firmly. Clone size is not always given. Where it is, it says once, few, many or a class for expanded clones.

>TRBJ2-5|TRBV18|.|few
CASSPSRVGTQETQYF
TGTGCCAGCTCACCGTCCCGGGTGGGTACCCAAGAGACCCAGTACTTC
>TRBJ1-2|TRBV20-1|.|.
CSARKDGYTF
TGCAGTGCTAGGAAGGACGGCTACACCTTC
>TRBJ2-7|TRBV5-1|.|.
CASSLGWDARRGAQYF
TGCGCCAGCAGCCTTGGGTGGGACGCACGCCGAGGGGCGCAGTACTTC
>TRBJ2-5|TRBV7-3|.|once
CASSLSLGETQYF
TGTGCCAGCAGCTTATCGCTCGGCGAGACCCAGTACTTC
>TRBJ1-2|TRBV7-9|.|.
CASSSPTGSYGYTF
TGTGCCAGCAGCTCCCCGACAGGATCCTATGGCTACACCTTC
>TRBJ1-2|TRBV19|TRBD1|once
CASIPKPGQGANYGYTF
TGTGCCAGTATCCCTAAACCGGGACAGGGAGCTAACTATGGCTACACCTTC
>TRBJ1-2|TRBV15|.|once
CATSRGAARYRGYTF
TGTGCCACCAGCAGAGGTGCAGCCCGCTATAGGGGCTACACCTTC
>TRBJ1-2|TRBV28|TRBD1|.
CASSHDRGSNGYTF
TGTGCCAGCAGTCACGACAGGGGCTCTAATGGCTACACCTTC
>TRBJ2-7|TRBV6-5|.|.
CASSYRQGRTYEQYF
TGTGCCAGCAGTTACAGGCAGGGCCGGACCTACGAGCAGTACTTC
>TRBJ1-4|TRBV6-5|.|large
CASRSPREDEKLFF
TGTGCCAGCAGGTCGCCCAGAGAGGATGAAAAACTGTTTTTT
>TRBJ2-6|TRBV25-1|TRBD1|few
CASASGGSGANVLTF
TGTGCCAGCGCCTCAGGGGGCTCTGGGGCCAACGTCCTGACTTTC
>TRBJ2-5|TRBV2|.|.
CASRDQQHEETQYF
TGTGCCAGCAGAGACCAACAGCATGAAGAGACCCAGTACTTC
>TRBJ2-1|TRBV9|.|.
CASSTGQNHNEQFF
TGTGCCAGCAGCACCGGACAGAACCACAATGAGCAGTTCTTC
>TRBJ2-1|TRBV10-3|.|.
CAISSPGTAYNEQFF
TGTGCCATCAGTTCTCCAGGTACCGCTTACAATGAGCAGTTCTTC
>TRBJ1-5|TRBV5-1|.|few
CASSEGPGWPQHF
TGCGCCAGCAGCGAGGGACCGGGATGGCCCCAGCATTTT
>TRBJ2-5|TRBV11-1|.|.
CASSLDREQETQYF
TGTGCCAGCAGCTTGGACCGTGAACAAGAGACCCAGTACTTC